A selection of T cell receptor beta chains follows, all from one sample in a study of regulatory dendritic cells for organ transplantation. No antigen is known for these receptors. Libraries were prepared by immunoSEQ multiplex PCR; TCRdb keeps only in-frame clonotypes and omits some of them. The profile covers 9,500 to 15,000 clones, with less than 70% appearing a single time and roughly 1.2% taken by the ten largest. The sequenced sample was naive CD8+ T cells from blood cultured with dendritic cells. Receptor source: a human donor in good health. CDR3s leave out the opening cysteine and the closing phenylalanine or tryptophan. Each record gives: V gene, CDR3 length, J gene, CDR3 protein.

v_gene: TRBV9
len: 12
j_gene: TRBJ2-4
CDR3aa: ASSINTGGNIQY

v_gene: TRBV13
len: 15
j_gene: TRBJ2-5
CDR3aa: ASSPVRLGPGKETQY

v_gene: TRBV7-9
len: 12
j_gene: TRBJ2-1
CDR3aa: ASSLVTGDNEQF

v_gene: TRBV9
len: 13
j_gene: TRBJ1-4
CDR3aa: ASSVDGTWEEKLF

v_gene: TRBV7-8
len: 12
j_gene: TRBJ2-3
CDR3aa: ASSSGGPPDTQY

v_gene: TRBV6-6
len: 13
j_gene: TRBJ2-2
CDR3aa: ASSSDRGLNGELF

v_gene: TRBV4-1
len: 13
j_gene: TRBJ1-6
CDR3aa: ASSQTGLHNSPLH

v_gene: TRBV6-6
len: 13
j_gene: TRBJ1-1
CDR3aa: ASNSKFQGNTEAF

v_gene: TRBV11-1
len: 14
j_gene: TRBJ2-3
CDR3aa: ASSLDGARYADTQY

v_gene: TRBV7-9
len: 11
j_gene: TRBJ1-2
CDR3aa: ASSSRDIYGYT

v_gene: TRBV29-1
len: 11
j_gene: TRBJ2-7
CDR3aa: SVLAGISYEQY

v_gene: TRBV9
len: 14
j_gene: TRBJ2-5
CDR3aa: ASSVEGGGSQETQY

v_gene: TRBV7-9
len: 13
j_gene: TRBJ1-4
CDR3aa: ASRPSRGENEKLF

v_gene: TRBV27
len: 13
j_gene: TRBJ1-5
CDR3aa: ASSIGQGASQPQH

v_gene: TRBV19
len: 13
j_gene: TRBJ1-5
CDR3aa: ASSIRGRGAQPQH

v_gene: TRBV4-3
len: 12
j_gene: TRBJ2-7
CDR3aa: ASSQDSEGYEQY

v_gene: TRBV5-6
len: 13
j_gene: TRBJ1-4
CDR3aa: ASSLWESEHEKLF

v_gene: TRBV7-6
len: 13
j_gene: TRBJ2-7
CDR3aa: ASSPEGQGDYEQY

v_gene: TRBV7-9
len: 13
j_gene: TRBJ1-2
CDR3aa: ASSTWTESNYGYT

v_gene: TRBV4-3
len: 12
j_gene: TRBJ2-1
CDR3aa: ASSHETDRDEQF

v_gene: TRBV19
len: 11
j_gene: TRBJ1-6
CDR3aa: ASREGASSPLH

v_gene: TRBV5-6
len: 11
j_gene: TRBJ1-5
CDR3aa: ASSQGGNQPQH

v_gene: TRBV6-5
len: 11
j_gene: TRBJ2-3
CDR3aa: ASSYTSAHTQY

v_gene: TRBV2
len: 13
j_gene: TRBJ2-1
CDR3aa: ASSESVSPYNEQF

v_gene: TRBV9
len: 14
j_gene: TRBJ2-2
CDR3aa: ASNTPAGAITGELF

v_gene: TRBV4-1
len: 15
j_gene: TRBJ1-5
CDR3aa: ASSQEMGTGANQPQH

v_gene: TRBV2
len: 10
j_gene: TRBJ2-7
CDR3aa: ASSVFSYEQY

v_gene: TRBV5-1
len: 12
j_gene: TRBJ2-7
CDR3aa: ASSLASGSYEQY

v_gene: TRBV7-3
len: 12
j_gene: TRBJ2-1
CDR3aa: ASSHTGTDNEQF

v_gene: TRBV11-2
len: 12
j_gene: TRBJ2-1
CDR3aa: ASSLDPGWNEQF

v_gene: TRBV29-1
len: 11
j_gene: TRBJ1-1
CDR3aa: SVDRTGGSEAF

v_gene: TRBV6-1
len: 12
j_gene: TRBJ2-1
CDR3aa: ASSRLSSYNEQF

v_gene: TRBV13
len: 12
j_gene: TRBJ2-5
CDR3aa: ASSLRGIQETQY

v_gene: TRBV4-3
len: 12
j_gene: TRBJ2-5
CDR3aa: ASSQVGQIETQY

v_gene: TRBV4-1
len: 14
j_gene: TRBJ2-7
CDR3aa: ASSQSSQGLSYEQY

v_gene: TRBV7-8
len: 12
j_gene: TRBJ2-1
CDR3aa: ASSSFGGVDEQF

v_gene: TRBV7-9
len: 12
j_gene: TRBJ2-5
CDR3aa: ASSLAAGLETQY

v_gene: TRBV19
len: 12
j_gene: TRBJ2-7
CDR3aa: ASSMTGDSYEQY

v_gene: TRBV6-1
len: 18
j_gene: TRBJ2-3
CDR3aa: ASSEARLAGGRTNTDTQY

v_gene: TRBV2
len: 13
j_gene: TRBJ2-5
CDR3aa: ASRGRGGSQETQY

v_gene: TRBV7-2
len: 13
j_gene: TRBJ2-7
CDR3aa: ASSLAPGQAGEQY

v_gene: TRBV14
len: 13
j_gene: TRBJ2-7
CDR3aa: ASSQAGGPSYEQY

v_gene: TRBV6-6
len: 12
j_gene: TRBJ1-3
CDR3aa: ASSYSTGGNTIY

v_gene: TRBV7-2
len: 12
j_gene: TRBJ2-1
CDR3aa: ASSTYDSNNEQF

v_gene: TRBV29-1
len: 14
j_gene: TRBJ2-2
CDR3aa: SVEDGREGNTGELF

v_gene: TRBV27
len: 10
j_gene: TRBJ2-7
CDR3aa: ASSLTGVEQY

v_gene: TRBV7-9
len: 14
j_gene: TRBJ2-2
CDR3aa: VSRPSPGQRSGELF

v_gene: TRBV7-9
len: 15
j_gene: TRBJ2-7
CDR3aa: ASSPRTSGGSNYEQY

v_gene: TRBV10-3
len: 17
j_gene: TRBJ2-3
CDR3aa: AISATGLAGISSTDTQY

v_gene: TRBV6-6
len: 13
j_gene: TRBJ2-1
CDR3aa: ASSYSRGAGYEQF